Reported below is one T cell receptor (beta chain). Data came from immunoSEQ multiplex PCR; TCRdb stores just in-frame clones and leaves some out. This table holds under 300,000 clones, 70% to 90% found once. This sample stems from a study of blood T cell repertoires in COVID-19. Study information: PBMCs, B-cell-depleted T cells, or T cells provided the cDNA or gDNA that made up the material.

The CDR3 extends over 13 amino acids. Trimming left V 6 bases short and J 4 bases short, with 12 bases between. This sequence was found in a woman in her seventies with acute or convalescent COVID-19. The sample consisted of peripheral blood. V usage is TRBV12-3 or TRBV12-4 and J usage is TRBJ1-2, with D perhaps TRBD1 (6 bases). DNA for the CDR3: TGTGCCAGCAGACAGGGATCCGGCTATGGCTACACCTTC. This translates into CASRQGSGYGYTF.